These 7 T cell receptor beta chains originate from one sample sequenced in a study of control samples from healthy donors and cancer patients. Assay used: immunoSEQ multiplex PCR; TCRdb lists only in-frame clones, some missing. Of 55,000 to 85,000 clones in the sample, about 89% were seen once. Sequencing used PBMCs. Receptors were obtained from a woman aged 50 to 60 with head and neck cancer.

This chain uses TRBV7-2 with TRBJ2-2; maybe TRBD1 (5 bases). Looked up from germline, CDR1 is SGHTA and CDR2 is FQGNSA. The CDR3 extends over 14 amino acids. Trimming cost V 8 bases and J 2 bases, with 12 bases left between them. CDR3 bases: TGTGCCAGCCGGGCAGGGTTTAACACCGGGGAGCTGTTTTTT. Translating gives CASRAGFNTGELFF.

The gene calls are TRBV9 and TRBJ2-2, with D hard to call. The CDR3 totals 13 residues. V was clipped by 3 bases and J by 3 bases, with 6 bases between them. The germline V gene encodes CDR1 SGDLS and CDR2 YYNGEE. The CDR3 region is CASSAAHTGELFF. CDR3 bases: TGTGCCAGCAGCGCTGCTCACACCGGGGAGCTGTTTTTT.

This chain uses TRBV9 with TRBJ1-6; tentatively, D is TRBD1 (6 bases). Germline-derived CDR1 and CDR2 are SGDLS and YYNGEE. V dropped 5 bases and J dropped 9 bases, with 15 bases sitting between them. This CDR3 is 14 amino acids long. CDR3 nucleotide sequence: TGTGCCAGCAGTTACGGACAGTATGCTTCACCCCTCCACTTT. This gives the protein CASSYGQYASPLHF.

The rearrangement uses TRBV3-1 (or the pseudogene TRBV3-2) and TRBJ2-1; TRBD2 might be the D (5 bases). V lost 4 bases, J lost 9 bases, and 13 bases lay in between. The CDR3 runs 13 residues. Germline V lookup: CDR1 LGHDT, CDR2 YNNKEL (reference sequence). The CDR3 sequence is CASSPTVAREQFF. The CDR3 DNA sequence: TGTGCCAGCAGCCCGACTGTAGCGCGTGAGCAGTTCTTC.

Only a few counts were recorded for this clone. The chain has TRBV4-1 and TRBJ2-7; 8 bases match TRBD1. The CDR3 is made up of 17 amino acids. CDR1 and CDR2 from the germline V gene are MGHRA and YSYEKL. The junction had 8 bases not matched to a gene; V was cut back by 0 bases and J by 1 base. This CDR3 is CASSQDFQGAQSYEQYF. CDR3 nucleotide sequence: TGCGCCAGCAGCCAAGATTTTCAGGGGGCCCAATCCTACGAGCAGTACTTC.

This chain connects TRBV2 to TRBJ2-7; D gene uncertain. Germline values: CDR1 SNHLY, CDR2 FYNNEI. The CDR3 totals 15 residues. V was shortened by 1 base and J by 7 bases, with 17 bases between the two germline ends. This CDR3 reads CASSEENSYSLEQYF. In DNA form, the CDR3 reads TGTGCCAGCAGTGAAGAAAACAGCTATTCCCTGGAGCAGTACTTC.

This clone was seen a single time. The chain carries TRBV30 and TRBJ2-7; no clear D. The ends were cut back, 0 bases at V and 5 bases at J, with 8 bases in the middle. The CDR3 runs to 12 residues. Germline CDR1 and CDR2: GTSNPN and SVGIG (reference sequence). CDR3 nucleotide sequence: TGTGCCTGGAGTGTACGGCTGCACGAGCAGTACTTC. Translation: CAWSVRLHEQYF.